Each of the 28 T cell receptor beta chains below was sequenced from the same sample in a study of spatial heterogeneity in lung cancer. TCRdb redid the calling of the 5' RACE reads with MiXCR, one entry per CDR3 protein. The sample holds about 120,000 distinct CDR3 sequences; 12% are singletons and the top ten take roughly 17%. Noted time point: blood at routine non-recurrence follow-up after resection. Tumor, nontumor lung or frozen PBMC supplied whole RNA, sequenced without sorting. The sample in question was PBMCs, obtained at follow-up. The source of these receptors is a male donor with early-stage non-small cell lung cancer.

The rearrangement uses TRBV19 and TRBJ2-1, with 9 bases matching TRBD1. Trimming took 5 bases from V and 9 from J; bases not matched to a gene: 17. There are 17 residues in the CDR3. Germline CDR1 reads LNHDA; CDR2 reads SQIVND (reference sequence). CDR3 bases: TGTGCCAGTAGTCCAAGACAGGGGGGGATTCGCGTCAGTGAGCAGTTCTTC. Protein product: CASSPRQGGIRVSEQFF. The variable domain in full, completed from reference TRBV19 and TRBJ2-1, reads DGGITQSPKYLFRKEGQNVTLSCEQNLNHDAMYWYRQDPGQGLRLIYYSQIVNDFQKGDIAEGYSVSREKKESFPLTVTSAQKNPTAFYLCASSPRQGGIRVSEQFFGPGTRLTVL.

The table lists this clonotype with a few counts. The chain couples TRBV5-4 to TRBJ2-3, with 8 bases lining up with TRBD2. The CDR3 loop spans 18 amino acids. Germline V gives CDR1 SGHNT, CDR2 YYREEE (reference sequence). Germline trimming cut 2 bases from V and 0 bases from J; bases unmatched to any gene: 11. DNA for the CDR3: TGTGCCAGCAGCTTCGGCGGGGGGCACGGCTCTAGCACAGATACGCAGTATTTT. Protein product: CASSFGGGHGSSTDTQYF.

Written as DNA, the CDR3 is TGCGCCAGCAGCCAGCTACCGGGACAGAATCAGCCCCAGCATTTT. Amino acid sequence: CASSQLPGQNQPQHF. The V and J genes are TRBV5-1 and TRBJ1-5; TRBD1 matches at 7 bases. Trimming removed 4 bases from V and 4 bases from J; junction bases left unmatched: 8. The CDR3 spans 15 residues. Germline V gene data show CDR1 as SGHRS and CDR2 as YFSETQ.

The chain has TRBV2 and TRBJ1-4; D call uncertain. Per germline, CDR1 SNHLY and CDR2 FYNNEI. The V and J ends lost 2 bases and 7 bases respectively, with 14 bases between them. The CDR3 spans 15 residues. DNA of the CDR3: TGTGCCAGCAGTGAATCCGCCCATATGGGTGAAAAACTGTTTTTT. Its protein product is CASSESAHMGEKLFF.

In DNA form, the CDR3 reads TGTGCCAGCAGTTTACGCTTTGGCGGAAACACCATATATTTT. Translating it yields CASSLRFGGNTIYF. The chain couples TRBV27 to TRBJ1-3; D gene ambiguous. Germline CDR1 MNHEY, CDR2 SMNVEV (reference sequence). CDR3 size: 14 residues. Trimming cost V 2 bases and J 4 bases, with 9 bases left between them.

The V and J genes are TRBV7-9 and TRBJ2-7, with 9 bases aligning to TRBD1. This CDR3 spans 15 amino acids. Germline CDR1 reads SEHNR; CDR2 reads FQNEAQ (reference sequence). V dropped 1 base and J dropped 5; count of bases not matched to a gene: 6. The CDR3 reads CASSLEPYRGHEQYF. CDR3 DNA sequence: TGTGCCAGCAGCTTAGAGCCTTACAGGGGGCACGAGCAGTACTTC.

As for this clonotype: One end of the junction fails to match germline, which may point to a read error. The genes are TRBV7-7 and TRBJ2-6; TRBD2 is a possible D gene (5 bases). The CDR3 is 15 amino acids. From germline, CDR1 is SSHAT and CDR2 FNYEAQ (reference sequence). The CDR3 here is CASSLGGPGTNVLTF. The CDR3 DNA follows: TGTGCTAGCAGCTTAGGAGGACCTGGGACCAACGTCCTGACTTTC.

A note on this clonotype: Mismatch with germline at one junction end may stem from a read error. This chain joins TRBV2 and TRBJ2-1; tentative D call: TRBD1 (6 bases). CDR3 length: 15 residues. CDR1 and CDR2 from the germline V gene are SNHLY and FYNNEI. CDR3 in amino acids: CVSSEERGNYNEQFF. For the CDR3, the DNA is TGTGTCAGCAGTGAAGAGAGGGGGAACTACAATGAGCAGTTCTTC.

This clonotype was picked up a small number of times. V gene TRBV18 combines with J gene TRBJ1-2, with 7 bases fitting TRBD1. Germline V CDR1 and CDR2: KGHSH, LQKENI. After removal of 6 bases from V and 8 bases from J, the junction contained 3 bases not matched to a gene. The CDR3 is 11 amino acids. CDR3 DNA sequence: TGTGCCAGCTCGACAGGGATCGGCTACACCTTC. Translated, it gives CASSTGIGYTF. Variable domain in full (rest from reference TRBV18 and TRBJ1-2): NAGVMQNPRHLVRRRGQEARLRCSPMKGHSHVYWYRQLPEEGLKFMVYLQKENIIDESGMPKERFSAEFPKEGPSILRIQQVVRGDSAAYFCASSTGIGYTFGSGTRLTVV.

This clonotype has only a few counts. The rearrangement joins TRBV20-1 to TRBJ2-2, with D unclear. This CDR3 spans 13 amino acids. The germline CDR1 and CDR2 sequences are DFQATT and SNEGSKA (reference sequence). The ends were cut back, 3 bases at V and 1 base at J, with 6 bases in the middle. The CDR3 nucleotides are TGCAGTGCTAGGGTACAGAACACCGGGGAGCTGTTTTTT. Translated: CSARVQNTGELFF.

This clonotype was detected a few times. The CDR3 region has the DNA TGTGCCAGCAGCGTAGCTCTAGTGACAGGGGGCTATAACACTGAAGCTTTCTTT. Protein: CASSVALVTGGYNTEAFF. The chain links TRBV9 to TRBJ1-1; TRBD1 matches at 10 bases. V trimming: 0 bases; J trimming: 2 bases; junction bases outside the gene matches: 10. This CDR3 contains 18 residues. CDR1 is SGDLS, CDR2 YYNGEE, per germline.

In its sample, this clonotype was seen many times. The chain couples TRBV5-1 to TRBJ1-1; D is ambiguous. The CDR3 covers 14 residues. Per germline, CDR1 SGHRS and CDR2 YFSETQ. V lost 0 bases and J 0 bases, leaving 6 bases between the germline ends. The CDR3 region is CASSLGSVNTEAFF. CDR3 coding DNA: TGCGCCAGCAGCTTGGGGTCGGTGAACACTGAAGCTTTCTTT. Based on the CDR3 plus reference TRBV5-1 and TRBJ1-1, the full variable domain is KAGVTQTPRYLIKTRGQQVTLSCSPISGHRSVSWYQQTPGQGLQFLFEYFSETQRNKGNFPGRFSGRQFSNSRSEMNVSTLELGDSALYLCASSLGSVNTEAFFGQGTRLTVV.

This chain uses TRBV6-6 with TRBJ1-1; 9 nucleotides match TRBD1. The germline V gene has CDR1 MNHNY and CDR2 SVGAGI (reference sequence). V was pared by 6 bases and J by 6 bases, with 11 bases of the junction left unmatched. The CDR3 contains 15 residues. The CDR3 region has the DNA TGTGCCAGCAGCCGAGCCGGGACAGGGTCGCCTGAAGCTTTCTTT. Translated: CASSRAGTGSPEAFF.

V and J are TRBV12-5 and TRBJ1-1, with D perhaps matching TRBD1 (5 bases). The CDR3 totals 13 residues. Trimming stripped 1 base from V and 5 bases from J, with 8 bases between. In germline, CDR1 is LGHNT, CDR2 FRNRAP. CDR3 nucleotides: TGTGCTAGTGGTTTGGAGGGGAGGACTGAAGCTTTCTTT. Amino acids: CASGLEGRTEAFF.

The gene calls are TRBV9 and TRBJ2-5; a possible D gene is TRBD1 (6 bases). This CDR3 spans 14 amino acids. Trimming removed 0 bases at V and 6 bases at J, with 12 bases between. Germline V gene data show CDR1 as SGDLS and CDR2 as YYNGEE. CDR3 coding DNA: TGTGCCAGCAGCGTAGGGGGACAAGAGAAGACCCAGTACTTC. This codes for CASSVGGQEKTQYF.

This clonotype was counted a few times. CDR3 sequence: CASRLPSGGPNNEQFF. The CDR3 coding sequence is TGTGCCAGCAGACTCCCCTCCGGGGGCCCAAACAATGAGCAGTTCTTC. J is TRBJ2-1 and V is TRBV28, with D perhaps matching TRBD1 or TRBD2 (6 bases each). The V gene lost 6 bases and the J gene lost 5 bases, with 20 bases spanning the gap. The CDR3 sequence is 16 residues long. Germline CDR1 MDHEN, CDR2 SYDVKM.

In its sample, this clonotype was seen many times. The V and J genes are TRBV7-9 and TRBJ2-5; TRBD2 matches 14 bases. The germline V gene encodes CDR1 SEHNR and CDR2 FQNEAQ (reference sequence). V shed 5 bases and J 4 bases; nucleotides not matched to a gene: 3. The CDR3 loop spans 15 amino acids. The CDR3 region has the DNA TGTGCCAGCAGCCCAGGACTAGCGGGGGGAGAGACCCAGTACTTC. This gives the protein CASSPGLAGGETQYF.

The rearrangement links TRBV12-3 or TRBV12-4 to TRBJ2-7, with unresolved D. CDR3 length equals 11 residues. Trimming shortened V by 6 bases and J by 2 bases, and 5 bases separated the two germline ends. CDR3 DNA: TGTGCCAGCAGCACAGCCTACGAGCAGTACTTC. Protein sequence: CASSTAYEQYF.

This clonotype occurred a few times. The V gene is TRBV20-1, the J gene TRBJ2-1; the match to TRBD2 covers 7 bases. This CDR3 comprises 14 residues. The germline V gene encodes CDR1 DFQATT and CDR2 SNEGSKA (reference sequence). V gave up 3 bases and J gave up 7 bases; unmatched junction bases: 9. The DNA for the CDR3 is TGCAGTGCTAGTGCGGGACTATCGTGGAATGAGCAGTTCTTC. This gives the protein CSASAGLSWNEQFF.

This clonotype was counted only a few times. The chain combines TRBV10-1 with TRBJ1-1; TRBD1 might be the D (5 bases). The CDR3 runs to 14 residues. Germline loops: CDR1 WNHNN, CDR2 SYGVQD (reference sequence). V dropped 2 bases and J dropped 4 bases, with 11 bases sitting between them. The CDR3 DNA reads TGCGCCAGCAGTGAGGACAGCGGCCGCACTGAAGCTTTCTTT. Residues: CASSEDSGRTEAFF.

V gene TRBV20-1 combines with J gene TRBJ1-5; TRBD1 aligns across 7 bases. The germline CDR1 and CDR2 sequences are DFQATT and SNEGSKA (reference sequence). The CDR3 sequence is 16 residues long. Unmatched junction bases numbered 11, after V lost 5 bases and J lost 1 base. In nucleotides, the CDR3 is TGCAGTGCTTATTTACAGGGGTTGCGGAGCAATCAGCCCCAGCATTTT. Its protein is CSAYLQGLRSNQPQHF.

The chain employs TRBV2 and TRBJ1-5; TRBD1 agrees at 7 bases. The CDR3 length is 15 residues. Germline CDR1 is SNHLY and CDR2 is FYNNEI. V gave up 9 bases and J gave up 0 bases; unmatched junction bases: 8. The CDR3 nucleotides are TGTGCCAGTGAAGGGACAGCTTATAGCAATCAGCCCCAGCATTTT. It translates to CASEGTAYSNQPQHF.

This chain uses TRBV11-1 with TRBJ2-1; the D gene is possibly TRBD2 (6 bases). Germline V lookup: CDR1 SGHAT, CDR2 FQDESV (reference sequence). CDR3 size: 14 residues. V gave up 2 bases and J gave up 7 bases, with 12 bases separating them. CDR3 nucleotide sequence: TGTGCCAGCAGCTTAAAGGGACTGTTTAATGAGCAGTTCTTC. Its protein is CASSLKGLFNEQFF.

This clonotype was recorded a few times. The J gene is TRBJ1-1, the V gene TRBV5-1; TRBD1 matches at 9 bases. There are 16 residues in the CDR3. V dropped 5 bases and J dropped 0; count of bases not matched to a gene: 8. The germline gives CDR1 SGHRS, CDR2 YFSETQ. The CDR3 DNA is TGCGCCAGCAGGGACAGGGGTTCTCCGATGAACACTGAAGCTTTCTTT. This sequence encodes CASRDRGSPMNTEAFF.

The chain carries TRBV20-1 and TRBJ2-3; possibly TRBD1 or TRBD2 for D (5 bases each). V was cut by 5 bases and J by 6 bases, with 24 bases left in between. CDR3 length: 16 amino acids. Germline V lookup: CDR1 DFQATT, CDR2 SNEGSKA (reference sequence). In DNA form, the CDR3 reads TGCAGTGCTCGTCCTTATTGGGACCAGAGTGTCGATACGCAGTATTTT. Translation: CSARPYWDQSVDTQYF.

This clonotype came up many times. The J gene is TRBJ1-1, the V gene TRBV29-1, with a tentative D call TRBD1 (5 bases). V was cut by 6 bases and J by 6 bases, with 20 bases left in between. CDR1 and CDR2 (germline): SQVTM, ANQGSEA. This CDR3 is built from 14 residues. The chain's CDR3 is CSVAKVRGRAEAFF. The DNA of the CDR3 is TGCAGCGTCGCCAAAGTTCGGGGGAGGGCTGAAGCTTTCTTT. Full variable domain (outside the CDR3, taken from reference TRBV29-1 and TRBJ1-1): SAVISQKPSRDICQRGTSLTIQCQVDSQVTMMFWYRQQPGQSLTLIATANQGSEATYESGFVIDKFPISRPNLTFSTLTVSNMSPEDSSIYLCSVAKVRGRAEAFFGQGTRLTVV.

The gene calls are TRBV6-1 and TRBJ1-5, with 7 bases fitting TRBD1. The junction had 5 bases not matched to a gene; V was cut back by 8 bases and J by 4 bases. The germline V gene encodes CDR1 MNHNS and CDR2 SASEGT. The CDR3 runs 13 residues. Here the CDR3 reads CASGQVKNQPQHF. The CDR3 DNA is TGTGCCAGCGGACAGGTTAAGAATCAGCCCCAGCATTTT.

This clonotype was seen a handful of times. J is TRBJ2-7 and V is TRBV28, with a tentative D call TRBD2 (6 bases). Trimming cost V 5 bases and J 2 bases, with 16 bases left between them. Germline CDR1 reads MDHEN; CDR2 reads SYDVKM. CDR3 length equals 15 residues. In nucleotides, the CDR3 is TGTGCCAGCAGTGACTCTGGGGGGTCAGCCTACGAGCAGTACTTC. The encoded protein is CASSDSGGSAYEQYF.